A single sample gave rise to the 12 T cell receptor beta chains below, sequenced in a study of blood T cell repertoires in COVID-19. This table comes from immunoSEQ multiplex PCR, and its TCRdb copy is limited to in-frame clones, with some not included. Among about 210,000 clones, 80% were seen once, and the ten largest hold under 8%. Material: peripheral blood. The receptors originated from a man aged 55 to 70 with acute or convalescent COVID-19.

This chain connects TRBV14 to TRBJ2-1; D is ambiguous. The CDR3 contains 13 residues. Trimming stripped 1 base from V and 9 bases from J, with 10 bases between. The V gene's germline CDR1 is SGHDN and CDR2 FVKESK. The CDR3 DNA reads TGTGCCAGCAGCCAAGTTGGTGGTAGTGAGCAGTTCTTC. It is translated as CASSQVGGSEQFF. Complete variable domain (other parts from reference TRBV14 and TRBJ2-1): EAGVTQFPSHSVIEKGQTVTLRCDPISGHDNLYWYRRVMGKEIKFLLHFVKESKQDESGMPNNRFLAERTGGTYSTLKVQPAELEDSGVYFCASSQVGGSEQFFGPGTRLTVL.

This sequence joins TRBV23-1 and TRBJ1-5; no reliable D call. Being an ORF, TRBV23-1 has a function that is uncertain. This CDR3 spans 15 amino acids. V was shortened by 7 bases and J by 7 bases, with 20 bases between the two germline ends. The CDR3 is CASTQTPIGRQPQHF. DNA of the CDR3: TGCGCCAGCACTCAGACACCGATTGGTAGGCAGCCCCAGCATTTT.

V gene TRBV9 combines with J gene TRBJ1-1; 7 bases align to TRBD1. Germline V CDR1 and CDR2: SGDLS, YYNGEE. CDR3 length equals 14 residues. V gave up 4 bases and J gave up 3 bases; unmatched junction bases: 6. As DNA, the CDR3 is TGTGCCAGCAGCCCCAACAGGGGCCACACTGAAGCTTTCTTT. It encodes CASSPNRGHTEAFF.

The chain has TRBV11-2 and TRBJ2-3; 10 nucleotides agree with TRBD2. CDR3 size: 18 residues. V trimming: 3 bases; J trimming: 1 base; junction bases outside the gene matches: 10. Germline V CDR1 and CDR2: SGHAT, FQNNGV. The CDR3 coding sequence is TGTGCCAGCAGCTTGATTAGAGTTAGCGGGGGGCGCACAGATACGCAGTATTTT. Protein: CASSLIRVSGGRTDTQYF. Supplemented by reference TRBV11-2 and TRBJ2-3, the full variable domain reads EAGVAQSPRYKIIEKRQSVAFWCNPISGHATLYWYQQILGQGPKLLIQFQNNGVVDDSQLPKDRFSAERLKGVDSTLKIQPAKLEDSAVYLCASSLIRVSGGRTDTQYFGPGTRLTVL.

This clone came up once. V usage is TRBV2 and J usage is TRBJ1-6, with 9 positions matching TRBD1. The junction had 7 bases not matched to a gene; V was cut back by 4 bases and J by 9 bases. This CDR3 contains 15 residues. Per germline, CDR1 SNHLY and CDR2 FYNNEI. The CDR3 sequence is CASSGRQGEVSPLHF. Here the CDR3 DNA reads TGTGCCAGCAGTGGAAGACAGGGGGAGGTTTCACCCCTCCACTTT. Based on the CDR3 plus reference TRBV2 and TRBJ1-6, the full variable domain is EPEVTQTPSHQVTQMGQEVILRCVPISNHLYFYWYRQILGQKVEFLVSFYNNEISEKSEIFDDQFSVERPDGSNFTLKIRSTKLEDSAMYFCASSGRQGEVSPLHFGNGTRLTVT.

The chain carries TRBV11-2 and TRBJ2-7; TRBD1 matches at 8 bases. V gave up 5 bases and J gave up 3 bases; unmatched junction bases: 9. The CDR3 length is 15 residues. Germline loops: CDR1 SGHAT, CDR2 FQNNGV. DNA for the CDR3: TGTGCCAGCAGCGTCGGGACAGGCGTCTTCTACGAGCAGTACTTC. Its translation: CASSVGTGVFYEQYF.

This chain uses TRBV18 with TRBJ2-3; 10 positions agree with TRBD1. Losses at the gene ends were 3 bases for V and 0 bases for J; bases not matched to a gene: 3. Germline CDR1 KGHSH, CDR2 LQKENI. The CDR3 totals 16 residues. The CDR3 coding sequence is TGTGCCAGCTCACCGTGGGACAGGGGAAGCACAGATACGCAGTATTTT. Residues: CASSPWDRGSTDTQYF.

This clone was seen at least ten times. The V call is TRBV12-3 or TRBV12-4, the J call TRBJ2-1; 7 bases agree with TRBD2. This CDR3 is built from 13 residues. The trim removed 3 bases at V and 6 bases at J, leaving 2 bases unmatched. The CDR3, as DNA: TGTGCCAGCAGTTTTACTAGCGTCAATGAGCAGTTCTTC. Protein sequence: CASSFTSVNEQFF.

The chain carries TRBV11-2 and TRBJ2-7; D ambiguous. The CDR3 sequence is 13 residues long. The V gene's germline CDR1 is SGHAT and CDR2 FQNNGV. Trimming shortened V by 5 bases and J by 5 bases, and 13 bases separated the two germline ends. In nucleotides, the CDR3 is TGTGCCAGCAGCCAAGCACTATTTGACGAGCAGTACTTC. This codes for CASSQALFDEQYF. Based on the CDR3 plus reference TRBV11-2 and TRBJ2-7, the full variable domain is EAGVAQSPRYKIIEKRQSVAFWCNPISGHATLYWYQQILGQGPKLLIQFQNNGVVDDSQLPKDRFSAERLKGVDSTLKIQPAKLEDSAVYLCASSQALFDEQYFGPGTRLTVT.

This chain links TRBV7-2 with TRBJ1-5; a possible D gene is TRBD1 (6 bases). The V end lost 5 bases, the J end lost 6 bases, and 11 bases lay between the germline ends. The CDR3 is 13 residues long. Germline CDR1 reads SGHTA; CDR2 reads FQGNSA. The CDR3 here is CTSSQGQSQPQHF. CDR3 sequence (DNA): TGTACCAGCAGCCAGGGGCAAAGTCAGCCCCAGCATTTT.

This clone has a handful of counts. V and J are TRBV30 and TRBJ2-7; 7 nucleotides align to TRBD1. This CDR3 has 11 amino acids. The germline V gene encodes CDR1 GTSNPN and CDR2 SVGIG (reference sequence). The V and J ends lost 7 bases and 5 bases, in that order; junction bases with no gene match: 5. CDR3: CALQGFNEQYF. The CDR3 DNA follows: TGTGCCTTACAGGGGTTCAACGAGCAGTACTTC.

This rearrangement joins TRBV24-1 to TRBJ2-5; 7 positions match TRBD1. Germline V gene data show CDR1 as KGHDR and CDR2 as SFDVKD. The CDR3 totals 14 residues. The trim removed 6 bases at V and 3 bases at J, leaving 6 bases unmatched. The CDR3 reads CATSRDSIEETQYF. The CDR3 DNA is TGTGCCACCAGTCGGGACAGTATTGAAGAGACCCAGTACTTC.